The 3 T cell receptor beta chains below come from one sample, sequenced in a study of glioma-infiltrating T cells after dendritic cell vaccination. Produced via immunoSEQ multiplex PCR; TCRdb's table is partial and in-frame only. The sample has about 99,000 clones, about four fifths seen once. Material: blood, obtained before dendritic cell vaccination. The receptors come from a human donor with glioblastoma.

Concerning this clone itself: The identical CDR3 is also encoded by other nucleotide sequences in the sample. The chain has TRBV5-6 and TRBJ1-6, with no clear D. Germline V CDR1 and CDR2: SGHDT, YYEEEE. The length of the CDR3 is 16 residues. Deletions cut 1 base from V and 7 bases from J, with 15 bases between. CDR3 sequence (DNA): TGTGCCAGCAGCTTGTTGTCGATTCGGGAAAATTCACCCCTCCACTTT. It is translated as CASSLLSIRENSPLHF. The full variable domain, rest sourced from reference TRBV5-6 and TRBJ1-6, is DAGVTQSPTHLIKTRGQQVTLRCSPKSGHDTVSWYQQALGQGPQFIFQYYEEEERQRGNFPDRFSGHQFPNYSSELNVNALLLGDSALYLCASSLLSIRENSPLHFGNGTRLTVT.

The chain has TRBV7-6 and TRBJ2-7; D is unresolved. The CDR3 is 15 amino acids. Germline values: CDR1 SGHVS, CDR2 FNYEAQ. The germline V and J ends were trimmed by 5 bases and 3 bases, with 17 bases remaining between them. For the CDR3, the DNA is TGTGCCAGCAGCCCCGCACCGTCTATTATCTACGAGCAGTACTTC. This sequence encodes CASSPAPSIIYEQYF. Variable domain in full (rest from reference TRBV7-6 and TRBJ2-7): GAGVSQSPRYKVTKRGQDVALRCDPISGHVSLYWYRQALGQGPEFLTYFNYEAQQDKSGLPNDRFSAERPEGSISTLTIQRTEQRDSAMYRCASSPAPSIIYEQYFGPGTRLTVT.

V and J are TRBV7-2 and TRBJ2-7; 12 bases agree with TRBD2. With 1 base clipped from V and 5 bases from J, the junction kept 6 bases outside the gene matches. Germline V CDR1 and CDR2: SGHTA, FQGNSA. There are 16 residues in the CDR3. The DNA for the CDR3 is TGTGCCAGCAGCTTAGGAACTAGCGGGGGGTTCAACGAGCAGTACTTC. As protein: CASSLGTSGGFNEQYF.